The entry that follows covers one T cell receptor (beta chain) sequence. Its specificity is not known. Produced via immunoSEQ multiplex PCR; TCRdb's table is partial and in-frame only. The sample carries around 140,000 clones, 88% recorded once. These data are taken from a study of radiation and T cells in renal cell carcinoma. Study-level points and caveats: Pretreatment tumor biopsies were lacking, so baseline clonotypes are unknown. Top tumor clonotypes rose in blood 2 weeks post-radiation, then contracted.

CDR1 and CDR2 from the germline V gene are GTSNPN and SVGIG (reference sequence). The V end was cut by 2 bases, the J end by 5 bases, with 18 bases between. The CDR3 runs to 15 residues. Time point defined: baseline pretreatment blood. Indicated treatment: 15 Gy SBRT to primary tumor, nephrectomy 4 weeks later. Blood was sampled at baseline, 2 weeks and 4 weeks after SBRT. The patient's renal cell carcinoma had clear cell pathology. Sequenced here: blood, sampled from a patient whose treatment included radiotherapy and nephrectomy. The source of this sequence is a woman aged 70-85 years with renal cell carcinoma. This chain connects TRBV30 to TRBJ1-2; maybe TRBD1 (5 bases). This CDR3 is CAWSRPGQGGYGYTF. CDR3 coding DNA: TGTGCCTGGAGTCGGCCCGGGCAGGGAGGTTATGGCTACACCTTC.